The sequence of this T cell receptor (beta chain) was determined in a study of cytomegalovirus exposure and HLA in healthy donors (TCRdb year 2017). Background for the entire study: The 666 repertoires of the first cohort and the approximately 110 validation repertoires were produced on the same platform, according to a later analysis. The study aimed to test whether signatures of past pathogen exposure could be identified by cataloging public T cell receptors. In addition to the first cohort of several hundred subjects, a separate validation cohort of about 120 different subjects was used. High-throughput TCR immunosequencing, statistical association of individual TCRs with disease status, and machine learning were combined to predict cytomegalovirus infection status.

The donors were included in the validation cohort of approximately 120 subjects, a group kept apart from the roughly 680-subject first cohort. The CDR3 holds 14 amino acids from the cysteine to the phenylalanine. The retained sequence is limited to the CDR3, 42 bases, with the frame set at the first base. Via the germline V gene, CDR1 is ENHRY and CDR2 SYGVKD. V lost 6 bases and J lost 3 bases, and the count of bases not matched to a germline gene is 5. The paper as a whole reports these results and caveats: The study listed 150 to 200 TCR beta chains as associated with cytomegalovirus. A later analysis had no HLA typing for the validation cohort, so co-occurrence there was scored across all 110 or so repertoires. Of the cluster scores, 90% to 95% were above 0 in a later analysis, which found that TCRs clustered in the first cohort also tended to co-occur in the 90 to 150 validation repertoires. The authors suggested that the approach could potentially be extended to other disease states and immunological phenotypes. The classifier was reported to diagnose cytomegalovirus status with high specificity and sensitivity in both the original and validation cohorts. While some public TCRs were present in many individuals, most TCR sequences turned up only very rarely across donors. In vitro tests confirmed that a few of the cytomegalovirus-associated TCR beta chains recognize cytomegalovirus antigens.

On this clone: Its antigen is unknown. Base quality data are lacking; no much larger clone is found one base away.

Receptor amplification or capture employed the immunoSEQ multiplex PCR assay. For the original study's pipeline: To diagnose cytomegalovirus status from the catalog of TCR beta chain sequences, a statistical classification framework was built. TCRdb's version of the immuneACCESS table is confined to in-frame rearrangements and falls short of the full clone set. An unresolved V gene accounts for under half of the shortfall where checked; the remainder is of unknown origin. The V and J calls and the clone size are those of that table, but D and trimming were determined from the DNA. Across this sample there are 45,000 to 65,000 clones, with around 90% seen only once. Of the sample, 3% falls within the top ten clones.

The V and J genes are TRBV10-3 and TRBJ1-1; 9 bases in the junction line up with TRBD1. The sequencing input was PBMCs. The clonotype comes from a young man in good health and CMV-seronegative. The bases are TGTGCCATCAGAGAAGGACAGGGGCACACTGAAGCTTTCTTT. This is translated as CAIREGQGHTEAFF.